This T cell receptor (beta chain) was identified in a study of blood T cell repertoires in COVID-19. Overall study: The analysed material was cDNA or gDNA that came from T cells, B-cell-depleted T cells, or PBMCs.

It was within 2 weeks before study entry that exposed participants met a COVID-19 case. CDR3 size: 15 residues. CDR1 is SGHRS, CDR2 YFSETQ, per germline. V shed 4 bases and J shed 1 base, with 13 bases lying between them. Sequenced by immunoSEQ multiplex PCR; TCRdb stores in-frame clones only, minus some. The repertoire holds 260,000 or so clones, with roughly 80% as singletons. The source of this sequence is a woman between 40 and 55 years old who had been exposed to COVID-19. The chain recombines TRBV5-1 with TRBJ2-3; a weak D match, TRBD1 (5 bases). Sequencing input: PBMCs or T cells enriched from blood (not recorded which). The CDR3 loop reads CASSQGSEGTDTQYF. The CDR3 bases are TGCGCCAGCAGCCAGGGCAGCGAAGGCACAGATACGCAGTATTTT.